These T cell receptor beta chains were read from a single sample in a study of graft-versus-host responses after intestinal transplantation. This table comes from immunoSEQ multiplex PCR, and its TCRdb copy is limited to in-frame clones, with some not included. The sample shows more than 70,000 clones, around 84% of them seen only once. Their antigens remain unidentified. The sequenced sample was unstimulated CD4+ T cells sorted from spleen or lymph node cells, obtained before intestinal transplant. Receptors were obtained from a human donor who received an intestinal transplant. CDR3s leave out the opening cysteine and the closing phenylalanine or tryptophan. A D gene is named only where the DNA matches it firmly. Only part of the rows carry a size: once, few, many, or a class if the clone is expanded.

V gene	clone size	D gene	J gene	CDR3 protein
TRBV15	few	.	TRBJ2-3	ATRARPGTDTQY
TRBV9	.	TRBD2	TRBJ2-7	ASSRSGNEQY
TRBV10-3	once	TRBD2	TRBJ2-7	AISDGTSGGNEQY
TRBV28	.	TRBD1	TRBJ2-7	ASSTGTGIYEQY
TRBV5-1	.	.	TRBJ2-5	ASSLLPGGGETQY
TRBV5-6	.	TRBD1	TRBJ2-1	ASSDRDRAYNEQF
TRBV5-1	.	TRBD2	TRBJ2-5	ASSLTSAGETQY
TRBV7-3	once	.	TRBJ2-1	ASSLQGYLYNEQF
TRBV29-1	few	TRBD1	TRBJ1-2	SAATGGNGGYT
TRBV19	once	.	TRBJ1-5	ASSRGGGAQYEPQH
TRBV20-1	.	TRBD2	TRBJ2-1	SAIPLAEQF
TRBV6-6	.	TRBD1	TRBJ1-2	ASSQGDYGYT
TRBV29-1	.	TRBD1	TRBJ1-4	SVSQQGEKLF
TRBV28	.	TRBD1	TRBJ1-2	ASSSSGTADNYGYT
TRBV4-1	once	.	TRBJ1-1	ASSPGGDTEAF
TRBV18	.	TRBD2	.	ASSPLPSGNNEQY
TRBV29-1	.	.	TRBJ1-1	SVAGLMAEAF
TRBV30	.	TRBD2	TRBJ2-5	AWSPGTSEETQY
TRBV19	.	.	TRBJ2-7	ASSISTARQSYEQY
TRBV5-1	few	TRBD2	TRBJ2-7	ASSRTSGASYEQY
TRBV14	.	TRBD1	TRBJ2-6	ASSHPRQGPGAGANVLT
TRBV15	.	TRBD2	TRBJ2-3	ATSNSGSFTDTQY
TRBV7-2	.	TRBD1	TRBJ2-3	ASRLQGWYTDTQY
TRBV5-1	.	.	TRBJ2-3	ASSLEGRGFIDTQY
TRBV2	few	.	TRBJ2-3	ASSLDSRTDTQY
TRBV4-2	.	TRBD1	TRBJ1-5	ASSQTGYGQPQH
TRBV5-1	.	TRBD1	TRBJ2-2	ASRQGTPNTGELF
TRBV27	.	TRBD1	TRBJ1-5	ASRARWDRARQPQH
TRBV19	.	.	TRBJ2-2	ASSIARGSGELF
TRBV18	once	.	TRBJ2-3	ASSPLPQSTDTQY
TRBV18	once	.	TRBJ2-1	ASSPRVASSYNEQF
TRBV4-1	once	.	TRBJ2-1	ASSYDRYSYNEQF
TRBV29-1	.	.	TRBJ1-1	SVALGGVGTEAF
TRBV6-5	few	TRBD1	TRBJ1-6	ASNLGTDSPLH
TRBV6-1	.	.	TRBJ2-7	ASSASLYEQY
TRBV6-1	.	.	TRBJ2-7	ASSEGGRTWVAEREQY
TRBV12-5	.	TRBD1	TRBJ1-2	ASGLGGQGSGYT
TRBV7-9	.	TRBD1	TRBJ2-2	ASSQGAFAGELF
TRBV5-1	once	TRBD1	TRBJ2-1	ASSSLWTGDYNEQF
TRBV28	few	.	TRBJ2-7	ASSTLRGLSEQY
TRBV11-2	.	.	TRBJ2-5	ASSPSGEGETQY
TRBV2	.	.	TRBJ2-3	ASSVTLTTDTQY
TRBV28	.	.	TRBJ2-3	ASSRRLVLDTQY
TRBV9	.	.	TRBJ2-7	ASSVAFDSAYEQY
TRBV7-8	.	TRBD2	TRBJ2-7	ASSAEWGRESYEQY
TRBV6-5	.	TRBD1	TRBJ1-1	ASSLQGGTEAF
TRBV5-6	.	TRBD2	TRBJ2-7	ASSYRALRGGEQY
TRBV30	.	.	TRBJ2-4	AWRGGTTGSPLNIQY
TRBV5-4	.	TRBD1	TRBJ2-5	ASSLDRVQETQY
TRBV6-6	.	.	TRBJ2-7	ASSTPSTYEQY
TRBV4-2	.	.	TRBJ2-7	ASSQDVGTSYEQY
TRBV29-1	.	.	TRBJ1-5	SVEVPAKYSNQPQH
TRBV5-1	.	.	TRBJ1-2	ASSLAGGDYGYT
TRBV5-4	.	TRBD2	TRBJ2-3	ASSIGTSGNTDTQY